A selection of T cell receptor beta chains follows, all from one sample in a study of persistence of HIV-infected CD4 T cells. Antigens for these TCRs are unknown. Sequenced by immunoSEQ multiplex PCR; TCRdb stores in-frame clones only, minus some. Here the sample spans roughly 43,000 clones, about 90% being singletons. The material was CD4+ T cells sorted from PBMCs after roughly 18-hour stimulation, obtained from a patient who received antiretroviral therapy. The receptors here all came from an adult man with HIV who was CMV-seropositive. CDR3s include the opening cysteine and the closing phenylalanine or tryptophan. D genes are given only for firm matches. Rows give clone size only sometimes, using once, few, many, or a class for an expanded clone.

DNA: TGTGCCAGCAGTAGGACAGGGACCCATCAGCCCCAGCATTTT; CDR3: CASSRTGTHQPQHF; size: -; J: TRBJ1-5; D: TRBD1; V: TRBV6-5; length: 14
DNA: TGTGCCAGCAGTTTAAGGCCTAGCGGGGGGACCTACAATGAGCAGTTCTTC; CDR3: CASSLRPSGGTYNEQFF; size: -; J: TRBJ2-1; D: TRBD2; V: TRBV27; length: 17
DNA: TGTGCCAGCAGTTTTGGACGGAAGAACACTGAAGCTTTCTTT; CDR3: CASSFGRKNTEAFF; size: few; J: TRBJ1-1; D: -; V: TRBV6-6; length: 14
DNA: TGTGCCAGCAGTGTTGGGGGAGTTCAACTCCTGAACACTGAAGCTTTCTTT; CDR3: CASSVGGVQLLNTEAFF; size: -; J: TRBJ1-1; D: -; V: TRBV6-1; length: 17
DNA: TGTGCCAGCAGTGAAAGTCCGGGAAGGGAGACCCAGTACTTC; CDR3: CASSESPGRETQYF; size: -; J: TRBJ2-5; D: -; V: TRBV6-1; length: 14
DNA: TGTGCCAGCAGCCAAGCAGCGCCTGGCGGCTACACCTTC; CDR3: CASSQAAPGGYTF; size: -; J: TRBJ1-2; D: -; V: TRBV3-1/TRBV3-2; length: 13
DNA: TGTGCCAGTACCAAGACACGAAACTATGGCTACACCTTC; CDR3: CASTKTRNYGYTF; size: -; J: TRBJ1-2; D: -; V: TRBV19; length: 13
DNA: TGTGCCAGTAGTCTTCGGACTAGCGGGGGGCGCGGCACCGGGGAGCTGTTTTTT; CDR3: CASSLRTSGGRGTGELFF; size: -; J: TRBJ2-2; D: TRBD2; V: TRBV19; length: 18
DNA: TGTGCCAGCAGCCCGCATGACTCCTATAATTCACCCCTCCACTTT; CDR3: CASSPHDSYNSPLHF; size: -; J: TRBJ1-6; D: -; V: TRBV3-1/TRBV3-2; length: 15
DNA: TGTGCCAGCAGCCAAGGGCTAGCGGGGGGGAGCGGGACTAACATTCAGTACTTC; CDR3: CASSQGLAGGSGTNIQYF; size: -; J: TRBJ2-4; D: TRBD2; V: TRBV4-2; length: 18
DNA: TGCGCCAGCAGCTTGGGGGACCGGGACAGTGGTTATGGCTACACCTTC; CDR3: CASSLGDRDSGYGYTF; size: -; J: TRBJ1-2; D: TRBD1; V: TRBV5-1; length: 16
DNA: TGTGCCAGCAGCCCAGCGTTTAGCTATGGCTACACCTTC; CDR3: CASSPAFSYGYTF; size: -; J: TRBJ1-2; D: -; V: TRBV6-5; length: 13
DNA: TGTGCCAGCAGTTCTTCACCGAACACTGAAGCTTTCTTT; CDR3: CASSSSPNTEAFF; size: few; J: TRBJ1-1; D: -; V: TRBV7-9; length: 13
DNA: TGCGCCAGCAGCTCCTATCGAATTACTAGCGGGGGGGGAACAGATACGCAGTATTTT; CDR3: CASSSYRITSGGGTDTQYF; size: -; J: TRBJ2-3; D: TRBD2; V: TRBV5-1; length: 19
DNA: TGTGCCAGCATGGGGCGGGGGAGAGGAGGTACGCAGTATTTT; CDR3: CASMGRGRGGTQYF; size: -; J: TRBJ2-3; D: TRBD2; V: TRBV5-6; length: 14
DNA: TGTGCCAGCTCACCCTCCCCTGGCAGCCCCTTCAAGGTCTTT; CDR3: CASSPSPGSPFKVF; size: -; J: TRBJ1-1; D: -; V: TRBV18; length: 14
DNA: TGTGCCAGCAGCTTAGGCGGGACTAGGAACACCGGGGAGCTGTTTTTT; CDR3: CASSLGGTRNTGELFF; size: -; J: TRBJ2-2; D: TRBD2; V: TRBV9; length: 16
DNA: TGTGCCTGGAGTGGACGGAGTAACTATGGCTACACCTTC; CDR3: CAWSGRSNYGYTF; size: -; J: TRBJ1-2; D: -; V: TRBV30; length: 13
DNA: TGTGCCACCAGTGATGCTAGCGGGGGGATAGAGACCCAGTACTTC; CDR3: CATSDASGGIETQYF; size: once; J: TRBJ2-5; D: TRBD2; V: TRBV24-1; length: 15
DNA: TGTGCCAGCACTTTACGGTCAGGGGGTTTATATGGCTACACCTTC; CDR3: CASTLRSGGLYGYTF; size: -; J: TRBJ1-2; D: TRBD1; V: TRBV6-6; length: 15
DNA: TGCGCCAGCAGCTTGACGGACCCCTATGGCTACACCTTC; CDR3: CASSLTDPYGYTF; size: -; J: TRBJ1-2; D: -; V: TRBV5-1; length: 13
DNA: TGTGCCAGCAGCCCTAGGACAGCCTATAGAGATTCCTACAATGAGCAGTTCTTC; CDR3: CASSPRTAYRDSYNEQFF; size: -; J: TRBJ2-1; D: -; V: TRBV5-8; length: 18
DNA: TGTGCCAGCAGCTTGGTTTGGGGACAGGGAGCTCAGCCCCAGCATTTT; CDR3: CASSLVWGQGAQPQHF; size: -; J: TRBJ1-5; D: TRBD1; V: TRBV5-8; length: 16
DNA: TGCGCCAGCAGCTTGGGTGGTAGCGGGGGGCCCTCTTCCCAGCAGTACTTC; CDR3: CASSLGGSGGPSSQQYF; size: -; J: TRBJ2-7; D: TRBD2; V: TRBV5-1; length: 17
DNA: TGTGCCAGCAGCCCAGGACGGATCAACACTGAAGCTTTCTTT; CDR3: CASSPGRINTEAFF; size: once; J: TRBJ1-1; D: -; V: TRBV5-8; length: 14
DNA: TGCGCCAGCAGCTTGGGTAGCTCCTACAATGAGCAGTTCTTC; CDR3: CASSLGSSYNEQFF; size: -; J: TRBJ2-1; D: -; V: TRBV5-1; length: 14
DNA: TGTGCCAGCTCACCACCGGTCCGGGACAGGAAGTACTTC; CDR3: CASSPPVRDRKYF; size: -; J: TRBJ2-7; D: TRBD1; V: TRBV18; length: 13
DNA: TGCGCCAGCCGTCCGGAGAACTATGGCTACACCTTC; CDR3: CASRPENYGYTF; size: -; J: TRBJ1-2; D: -; V: TRBV5-1; length: 12
DNA: TGTGCCAGCAGCGTAGGACAGAGGAACACTGAAGCTTTCTTT; CDR3: CASSVGQRNTEAFF; size: -; J: TRBJ1-1; D: -; V: TRBV9; length: 14
DNA: TGTGCCAGCAGCTCGGGACTTACTGATGAAAAACTGTTTTTT; CDR3: CASSSGLTDEKLFF; size: once; J: TRBJ1-4; D: -; V: TRBV7-2; length: 14
DNA: TGTGCCACCATTGGGGGAGGAAAAGCTTTCTTT; CDR3: CATIGGGKAFF; size: -; J: TRBJ1-1; D: -; V: TRBV28; length: 11
DNA: TGTGCCAGCTCCCCGGTGGGCTCCTACAATGAGCAGTTCTTC; CDR3: CASSPVGSYNEQFF; size: -; J: TRBJ2-1; D: -; V: TRBV18; length: 14
DNA: TGTGCCAGCAGTTCGGACAGGGGAAACACCATATATTTT; CDR3: CASSSDRGNTIYF; size: -; J: TRBJ1-3; D: TRBD1; V: TRBV7-3; length: 13
DNA: TGTGCCAGTAACCCAAGTAGGGCCCTCCCTGCAACTAATGAAAAACTGTTTTTT; CDR3: CASNPSRALPATNEKLFF; size: -; J: TRBJ1-4; D: -; V: TRBV19; length: 18
DNA: TGTGCCAGCTCGCCGGACAGGGGGTCAGATACGCAGTATTTT; CDR3: CASSPDRGSDTQYF; size: -; J: TRBJ2-3; D: TRBD1; V: TRBV18; length: 14
DNA: TGTGCCAGCAGCTCCGACAGGTTAATTAATGAAAAACTGTTTTTT; CDR3: CASSSDRLINEKLFF; size: -; J: TRBJ1-4; D: -; V: TRBV9; length: 15
DNA: TGTGCCTGGACTCAGGGTGGAACCGGGGAGCTGTTTTTT; CDR3: CAWTQGGTGELFF; size: once; J: TRBJ2-2; D: -; V: TRBV30; length: 13
DNA: TGTGCCAGCAGGGGTGACAGGGGGCGCGAGAACATTCAGTACTTC; CDR3: CASRGDRGRENIQYF; size: -; J: TRBJ2-4; D: TRBD1; V: TRBV27; length: 15
DNA: TGTGCCATCAGTGAGTCGGTTGGCGTAGCCTACACCTTC; CDR3: CAISESVGVAYTF; size: -; J: TRBJ1-2; D: -; V: TRBV10-3; length: 13
DNA: TGCAGTGCTAGTGACCCCGGCTCCCCGCTAGGAAATGAGCAGTTCTTC; CDR3: CSASDPGSPLGNEQFF; size: -; J: TRBJ2-1; D: -; V: TRBV20-1; length: 16
DNA: TGTGCCAGCAGTTTTGTTGGAGGGGGCGCCGCCGGGGAGCTGTTTTTT; CDR3: CASSFVGGGAAGELFF; size: -; J: TRBJ2-2; D: -; V: TRBV27; length: 16
DNA: TGTGCCAGCAGGGGGAACACTGAAGCTTTCTTT; CDR3: CASRGNTEAFF; size: -; J: TRBJ1-1; D: -; V: TRBV6-5; length: 11
DNA: TGTGCCACCAGCATCGGGACTGCGGGGAACCACGAGCAGTACTTC; CDR3: CATSIGTAGNHEQYF; size: -; J: TRBJ2-7; D: -; V: TRBV15; length: 15
DNA: TGTGCCAGCAGCTTGATTGGAGGGCGTACAGGGCGAGCTTTCTTT; CDR3: CASSLIGGRTGRAFF; size: -; J: TRBJ1-1; D: -; V: TRBV5-6; length: 15
DNA: TGTGCCAGTAGTACGACAGCGAACACTGAAGCTTTCTTT; CDR3: CASSTTANTEAFF; size: once; J: TRBJ1-1; D: -; V: TRBV19; length: 13
DNA: TGTGCCAGCAGCCAAGATAGGGGGATCGGCACTGAAGCTTTCTTT; CDR3: CASSQDRGIGTEAFF; size: few; J: TRBJ1-1; D: -; V: TRBV3-1/TRBV3-2; length: 15
DNA: TGTGCCAGCAGTTTATACTCGGACAGGGGAACCTTCTACGCCTACGAGCAGTACTTC; CDR3: CASSLYSDRGTFYAYEQYF; size: -; J: TRBJ2-7; D: TRBD1; V: TRBV27; length: 19
DNA: TGTGCCAGCAGGTCGGGGAGCGCGAACACCGGGGAGCTGTTTTTT; CDR3: CASRSGSANTGELFF; size: -; J: TRBJ2-2; D: -; V: TRBV13; length: 15
DNA: TGCGCCAGCAGCTTATCCGACAGGGGGAACACTGAAGCTTTCTTT; CDR3: CASSLSDRGNTEAFF; size: few; J: TRBJ1-1; D: TRBD1; V: TRBV4-1; length: 15
DNA: TGTGCCATCAGTGGCACTATTCCGGGACAGGGAGGTACTGAAGCTTTCTTT; CDR3: CAISGTIPGQGGTEAFF; size: few; J: TRBJ1-1; D: TRBD1; V: TRBV10-3; length: 17
DNA: TGTGCCAGCAGCCCCCAATTCCGGGGGGTGCTTATACAAAACACTGAAGCTTTCTTT; CDR3: CASSPQFRGVLIQNTEAFF; size: -; J: TRBJ1-1; D: -; V: TRBV7-2; length: 19
DNA: TGCGCCAGCAGAGGGACAGGATTGAACACTGAAGCTTTCTTT; CDR3: CASRGTGLNTEAFF; size: -; J: TRBJ1-1; D: TRBD1; V: TRBV5-1; length: 14
DNA: TGTGCCAGTAGGGTACAGGGTCGAAGCTCCTACGAGCAGTACTTC; CDR3: CASRVQGRSSYEQYF; size: -; J: TRBJ2-7; D: -; V: TRBV19; length: 15
DNA: TGTGCCAGCAGTTCCTCGAGGCCGAACACTGAAGCTTTCTTT; CDR3: CASSSSRPNTEAFF; size: -; J: TRBJ1-1; D: -; V: TRBV6-5; length: 14
DNA: TGTGCCACCAGTGATTTGGGGGGGCGTAGCACAGATACGCAGTATTTT; CDR3: CATSDLGGRSTDTQYF; size: -; J: TRBJ2-3; D: -; V: TRBV24-1; length: 16